This T cell receptor (beta chain) came from a study of regulatory T cells in long-lasting Graves disease (TCRdb year 2021). As for the study more broadly: Newly diagnosed Graves' disease patients had taken antithyroid drugs for less than 3 months. This study used TCR sequencing and RNA sequencing of peripheral blood to compare persistent Graves' disease patients against newly diagnosed Graves' disease patients. The study was registered as a clinical trial and conducted in China. A total of approximately 35 samples were covered by TCR sequencing, comprising roughly 13 persistent and approximately 20 newly diagnosed Graves' disease patients. Overall results and qualifications from the work: Persistent disease showed preferential use of TRBV28, TRBJ1-2 and TRBJ2-5, whereas newly diagnosed disease favored TRBV20-1 and TRBJ2-1. Lower TCR Shannon entropy and fewer highly expanded clones were observed in persistent Graves' disease patients than in newly diagnosed patients, which suggested clonal expansion. Peripheral blood alone was examined, since thyroid tissue, which constituted the primary lesion, could not be accessed. More public clonotypes were shared among persistent patients (fewer than 3,000) than among newly diagnosed patients (roughly 1,000). The small sample size was acknowledged by the authors as a limitation that may reduce accuracy. Only the TCR beta chain was sequenced and analyzed.

The intended sense of this specimen's time point label: newly diagnosed GD, antithyroid drugs for less than 3 months. RNA was extracted from PBMCs in TRIzol for both TCR sequencing and RNA sequencing. The diagnosis of Graves' disease was made according to American Thyroid Association guidelines. Patients for the study were recruited at an endocrinology department in Xi'an, China. Each patient gave around 9.2 milliliters of peripheral blood, collected in an EDTA anticoagulant tube. Ficoll Paque Plus density gradient separation was used to isolate PBMCs, and no further T cell sorting was performed. RNA quality was checked with an Agilent 2100 Bioanalyzer and agarose gel, and concentration with a NanoDrop 2000. The germline V gene provides CDR1 MNHNS and CDR2 SASEGT. From its cysteine to its phenylalanine, the CDR3 spans 15 amino acids. The sequence is cut down to CDR3 DNA, 45 bases in frame from base 1. Between the V and J ends, shortened by 3 bases and 2 bases respectively, the junction contains 14 bases.

Library preparation employed multiplex PCR. The sequencer listed for this sample is Illumina HiSeq 4000. To build TCR beta libraries, CDR3 regions were amplified by Arm-PCR using iRepertoire HTBI primers. PCR products were gel purified before sequencing. On the authors' methods: Gene usage analysis of CDR3 amino acid clonotypes relied on the roughly 60 TRBV and about 15 TRBJ segments identified across samples. COPE and FqMerger were used to merge filtered high-quality paired reads into contigs. BLAST was used to align contigs to IMGT TRBV, TRBD and TRBJ reference genes, with CDR3 defined following IMGT. Highly expanded clones were defined as clonotypes with a frequency above 0.1%. Shannon entropy served as the measure of repertoire diversity, while the Gini coefficient captured V-J evenness. Public clonotypes were defined as clonotypes shared by more than one individual. TCRdb applied fastp at Q25 and MiXCR to the public reads, then kept only in-frame beta chains. For every CDR3 protein sequence, its rows merge into one entry that carries the most common genes and DNA. TCRdb, not the authors, supplied the V and J calls. In all, the sample holds 580,000 or so distinct CDR3 sequences, and 15% to 20% of those were seen once. Clones ranked in the top ten supply around 12% of the sample.

In its sample, this clonotype was seen many times. Its target antigen remains unknown. No much larger clone exists at a distance of one base, and base qualities are not known. This sample also belongs to another study, concerning T cells in Graves' hyperthyroidism and ophthalmopathy. The second study's authors report: Stable Graves' hyperthyroidism was defined as no progression to ophthalmopathy during 18 months of follow-up. Hyperthyroidism patients were newly diagnosed, had a disease duration of under 2 months, and were aged 18 to 65 years. The study excluded patients with uncontrolled infections, other autoimmune diseases, pregnancy or lactation. Diagnoses were established on the basis of clinical symptoms, serum thyroxine and TRAb, thyroid ultrasound, and orbital computed tomography. For the first round of RT-PCR on the TCR CDR3, the HTBI primer set was used together with the Qiagen OneStep RT-PCR kit. Most expanded thyroid clonotypes (frequency above 0.001) were also detected in blood, suggesting blood repertoires may reflect thyroid immune responses. Ophthalmopathy was separated from stable hyperthyroidism by a 13 V-J signature model, with 85% to 90% sensitivity and roughly 84% specificity obtained in cross-validation and 80%/75% obtained in testing. During validation, the model predicted progression to ophthalmopathy a median of around 7 months ahead of onset, with 60% to 71% sensitivity and roughly 72% specificity. To identify TCR V-J signatures that set the groups apart, the researchers used a discovery cohort of about a hundred patients, made up of 40 to 45 with Graves' ophthalmopathy and about 55 with stable Graves' hyperthyroidism. Prospective prediction of ophthalmopathy was tested in an independent validation cohort consisting of fewer than 20 hyperthyroidism patients and more than 15 patients who later progressed to ophthalmopathy. The 75 to 100 discovery patients were randomly divided into training and test sets at a 7:3 ratio. Thyroid tissue and blood T-cell repertoires from several Graves' hyperthyroidism patients were also compared in the study. Once sampling was done, hyperthyroidism patients were given methimazole at a starting dose of 30 mg daily, whereas ophthalmopathy patients were given high-dose intravenous methylprednisolone. Libraries were constructed in a second round of multiplex PCR, after which size selection and purification were performed. Paired-end sequencing of the libraries was performed with 100 bp reads on an Illumina HiSeq2000. SOAPnuke was used to process the raw data, throwing out any read that contained adapters or uncalled bases, had a mean Phred below 15, or lacked an exact constant-primer or identifier match. High-quality paired reads were merged using COPE v1.2.5, and each unique nucleotide sequence was defined as a clonotype. MiTCR v1.1 was used to align the clonotypes against IMGT TRBV, TRBD and TRBJ reference segments. Only V-J combinations with frequency above 0.0001, covering 99% to 99.2% of repertoires, were analysed. A TCS score was defined as the ratio of F50 (clonal expansion) to E x V (chaos), with BLOSUM62-based TCRdist applied between CDR3 peptides within each V-J. Welch's t-statistics and random forest reduced fewer than 600 V-J features to 13, which were used in a naive Bayes classifier (R e1071). Sample size was not statistically predetermined, and investigators were not blinded to group allocation. According to the paper, TCR Vbeta CDR3 sequencing was carried out on 135 peripheral blood samples, which came from over 40 ophthalmopathy, 75 to 80 hyperthyroidism and roughly 17 progressor patients.

This sequence originates from a man between 18 and 35 years old with Graves disease. Donor details come from another sample of the same person, matched by shared clones. The chain employs TRBV6-1 and TRBJ2-7, and the D gene may be TRBD2, 6 bases matching. This material consisted of peripheral blood mononuclear cells (PBMCs), taken at new diagnosis, from a patient treated with antithyroid drugs. The CDR3 amino acid sequence is: CASSEGVAEAYEQYF. Read as DNA, the sequence is TGTGCCAGCAGTGAGGGCGTAGCGGAGGCCTACGAGCAGTACTTC.